Here is one T cell receptor (beta chain) with its context. As yet, its antigen is unknown. The record originates from a study of human thymus T cells. Study observations and caveats: Biased V and J segment usage appeared in thymus and peripheral blood. Related work showed strongly overlapping thymic repertoires across unrelated individuals.

Thymus specimens were resections from corrective heart surgery. Infants, healthy and Finnish, who were having corrective surgery for congenital heart defects served as donors. CDR3 length equals 13 residues. Germline V lookup: CDR1 MDHEN, CDR2 SYDVKM. The V end was cut by 2 bases, the J end by 9 bases, with 11 bases between. TCRdb's table, derived via immunoSEQ multiplex PCR, lists solely in-frame clones and lacks some. The table includes 70,000 to 75,000 clones, over 85% detected once. The clonotype was recovered from a girl less than two years old with a congenital heart defect but otherwise immunologically healthy. The V and J genes are TRBV28 and TRBJ2-1; D possibly corresponds to TRBD2 (5 bases). The sample was thymus tissue. CDR3 residues: CASSLRLASEQFF. CDR3 nucleotides: TGTGCCAGCAGTTTACGTCTAGCAAGTGAGCAGTTCTTC.